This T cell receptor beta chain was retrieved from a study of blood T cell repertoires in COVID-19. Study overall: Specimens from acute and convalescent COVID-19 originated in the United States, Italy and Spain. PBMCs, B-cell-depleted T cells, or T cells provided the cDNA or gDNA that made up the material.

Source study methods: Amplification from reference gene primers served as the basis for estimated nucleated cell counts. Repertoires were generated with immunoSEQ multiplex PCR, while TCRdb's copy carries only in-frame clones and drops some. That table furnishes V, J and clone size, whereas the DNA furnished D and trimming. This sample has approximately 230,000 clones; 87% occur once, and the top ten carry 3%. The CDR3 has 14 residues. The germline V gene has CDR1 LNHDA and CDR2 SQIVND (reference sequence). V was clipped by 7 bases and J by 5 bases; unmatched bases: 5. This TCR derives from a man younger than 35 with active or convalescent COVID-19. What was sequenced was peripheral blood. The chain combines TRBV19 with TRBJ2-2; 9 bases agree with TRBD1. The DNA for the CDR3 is TGTGCCAGTATACAGGGGGCTGGGACCGGGGAGCTGTTTTTT. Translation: CASIQGAGTGELFF.